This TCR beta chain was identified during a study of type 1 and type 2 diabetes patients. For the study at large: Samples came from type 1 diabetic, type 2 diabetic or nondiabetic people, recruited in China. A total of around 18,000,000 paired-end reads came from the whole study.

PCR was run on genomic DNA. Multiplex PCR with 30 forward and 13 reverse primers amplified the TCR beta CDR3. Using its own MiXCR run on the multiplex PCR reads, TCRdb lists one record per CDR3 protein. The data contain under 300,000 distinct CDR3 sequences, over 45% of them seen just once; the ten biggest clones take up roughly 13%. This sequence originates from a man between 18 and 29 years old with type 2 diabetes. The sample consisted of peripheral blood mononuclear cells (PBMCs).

DNA of the CDR3: TGTGCCAGCAGCGGAATACCGGGACTAGCGGAATACAATGAGCAGTTCTTC. Protein sequence: CASSGIPGLAEYNEQFF. This chain connects TRBV7-2 to TRBJ2-1; 11 bases line up with TRBD2. CDR3 length: 17 amino acids. The V gene end was trimmed by 5 bases and the J gene end by 4 bases; junction bases not matched to a gene: 10. CDR1 SGHTA and CDR2 FQGNSA come from the germline V gene.